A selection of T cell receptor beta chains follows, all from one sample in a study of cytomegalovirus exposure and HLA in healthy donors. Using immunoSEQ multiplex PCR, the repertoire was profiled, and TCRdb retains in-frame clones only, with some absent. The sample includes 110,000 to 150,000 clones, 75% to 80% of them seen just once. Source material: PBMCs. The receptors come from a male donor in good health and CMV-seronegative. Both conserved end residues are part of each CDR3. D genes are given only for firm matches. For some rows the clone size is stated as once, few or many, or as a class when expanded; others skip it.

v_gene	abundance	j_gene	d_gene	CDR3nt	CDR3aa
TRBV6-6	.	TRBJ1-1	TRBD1	TGTGCCAGCCGCGACAGGGGCGGAAGCAACACTGAAGCTTTCTTT	CASRDRGGSNTEAFF
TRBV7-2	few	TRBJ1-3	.	TGTGCCAGCAGCTTAGGGGACACCTCTGGAAACACCATATATTTT	CASSLGDTSGNTIYF
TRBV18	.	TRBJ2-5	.	TGTGCCAGCTCACCAGGGTCACAGGAGACCCAGTACTTC	CASSPGSQETQYF
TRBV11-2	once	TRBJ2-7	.	TGTGCCAGCAGCTTAGATCCGGGGGTCTACGAGCAGTACTTC	CASSLDPGVYEQYF
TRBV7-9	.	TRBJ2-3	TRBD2	TGTGCCAGCAGCTCACACCCAACTAGCGGGGGGACGCAGTATTTT	CASSSHPTSGGTQYF
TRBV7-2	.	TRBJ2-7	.	TGTGCCAGCAGCTTGCAGGTTGGGGCTCTTGCCTACGAGCAGTACTTC	CASSLQVGALAYEQYF
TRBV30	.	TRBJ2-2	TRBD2	TGTGCCGGAACCGGGACTAGCGGGAGAAAGGGCACCGGGGAGCTGTTTTTT	CAGTGTSGRKGTGELFF
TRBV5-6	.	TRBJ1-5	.	TGTGCCAGCAGCTTGGCCGGAGGACCGAATCAGCCCCAGCATTTT	CASSLAGGPNQPQHF
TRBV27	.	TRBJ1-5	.	TGTGCCAGCAGAGGGGGCAATCAGCCCCAGCATTTT	CASRGGNQPQHF
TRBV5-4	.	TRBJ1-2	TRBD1	TGTGCCAGCAGCTTACAGGGGGCTTCCTATGGCTACACCTTC	CASSLQGASYGYTF
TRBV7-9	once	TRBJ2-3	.	TGTGCCAGCAGCTTAGGAGGGACTGATAGAGTGGATACGCAGTATTTT	CASSLGGTDRVDTQYF
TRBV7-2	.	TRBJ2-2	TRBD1	TGTGCCAGCAGCCCGAACCGGCAGGGGGCTCGAACCGGGGAGCTGTTTTTT	CASSPNRQGARTGELFF
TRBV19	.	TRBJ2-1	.	TGTGCCAGTAGTCCTTCGGGCAATGAGCAGTTCTTC	CASSPSGNEQFF
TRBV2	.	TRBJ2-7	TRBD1	TGTGCCAGCAGGGCGGCTACAGGGGGCCTCTACGAGCAGTACTTC	CASRAATGGLYEQYF
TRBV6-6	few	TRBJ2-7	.	TGTGCCAGTGTACAGGGTTGGGGCGAGCAGTACTTC	CASVQGWGEQYF
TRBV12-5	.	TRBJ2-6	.	TGTGCTAGTGGCACTGCCCTAGGGGCCAACGGCCTGACTTTC	CASGTALGANGLTF
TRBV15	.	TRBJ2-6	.	TGTGCCACCAGCAAAGGGCCGGGGGCTGGGGCCAACGTCCTGACTTTC	CATSKGPGAGANVLTF
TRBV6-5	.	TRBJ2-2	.	TGTGCCAGCAGGACAGGTTCGAACACCGGGGAGCTGTTTTTT	CASRTGSNTGELFF
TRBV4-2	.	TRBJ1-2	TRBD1	TGTGCCAGCAGCCAAGATGTGGCAGGGGGAGCTAACTATGGCTACACCTTC	CASSQDVAGGANYGYTF
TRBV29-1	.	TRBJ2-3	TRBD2	TGCAGCGTCCGGACTAGCGGGGGAAGGGATACGCAGTATTTT	CSVRTSGGRDTQYF
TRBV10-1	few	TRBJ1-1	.	TGCGCCAGCAGTGAGACAGAGAACACTGAAGCTTTCTTT	CASSETENTEAFF
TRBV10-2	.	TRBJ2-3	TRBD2	TGCGCCAGCAGTGAGTTTGGGACTAGCGGTATCACAGATACGCAGTATTTT	CASSEFGTSGITDTQYF
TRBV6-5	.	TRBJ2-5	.	TGTGCCAGCAGCAACAACGGGATAGAGACCCAGTACTTC	CASSNNGIETQYF
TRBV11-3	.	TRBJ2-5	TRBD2	TGTGCCAGCAGCGAAGGACTAGCGGGGAGCCAAGAGACCCAGTACTTC	CASSEGLAGSQETQYF
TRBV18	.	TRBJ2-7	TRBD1	TGTGCCAGCTCTCCGGGGACAGATACGCTCTACGAGCAGTACTTC	CASSPGTDTLYEQYF
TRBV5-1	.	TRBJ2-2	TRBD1	TGCGCCAGCAGCCTAGGGACAGGGGACACCGGGGAGCTGTTTTTT	CASSLGTGDTGELFF
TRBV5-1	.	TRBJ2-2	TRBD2	TGCGCCAGCAGCTTAAGAGCGGGGGCAGGTGGTTCCGGGGAGCTGTTTTTT	CASSLRAGAGGSGELFF
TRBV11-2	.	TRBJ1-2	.	TGTGCCAGCAGCTCAAATTCAGGGCCCAGTAACTATGGCTACACCTTC	CASSSNSGPSNYGYTF
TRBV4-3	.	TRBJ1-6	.	TGCGCCAGCAGCCAAGTTACGGTAGGGGCGGCACCCCTCCACTTT	CASSQVTVGAAPLHF
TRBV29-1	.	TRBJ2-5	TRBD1	TGCAGCACCCAGGACAGGGGCGGGGTAGAGACCCAGTACTTC	CSTQDRGGVETQYF
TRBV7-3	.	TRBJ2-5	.	TGTGCCAGCAGCTCTCGTGGGGGCATCCAAGAGACCCAGTACTTC	CASSSRGGIQETQYF
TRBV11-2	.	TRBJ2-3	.	TGTGCCAGCAGCTTAGGTGCCAACAGAATCACAGATACGCAGTATTTT	CASSLGANRITDTQYF
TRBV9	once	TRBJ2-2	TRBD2	TGTGCCAGCAGCGTAGCTAGCGGGGACCCGAACACCGGGGAGCTGTTTTTT	CASSVASGDPNTGELFF
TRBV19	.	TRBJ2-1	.	TGTGCCAGTAGTATACTCAATGAGCAGTTCTTC	CASSILNEQFF
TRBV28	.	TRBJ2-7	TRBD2	TGTGCCAGCAGTTTCGGCGGGAGAATGGGAGAGCAGTACTTC	CASSFGGRMGEQYF
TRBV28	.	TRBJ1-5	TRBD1	TGTGCCAGCAGTTCCGGGACAGGGGTGATTCAGCCCCAGCATTTT	CASSSGTGVIQPQHF
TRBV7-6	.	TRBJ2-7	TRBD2	TGTGCCAGCAGCCCGATAGCGGGGGACTACGAGCAGTACTTC	CASSPIAGDYEQYF
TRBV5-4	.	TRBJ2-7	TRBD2	TGTGCCAGCAGCTTGGCCGGGGGGGACCACGAGCAGTACTTC	CASSLAGGDHEQYF